Listed below are T cell receptor beta chains from one sample, sequenced in a study of cytomegalovirus exposure and HLA in healthy donors. The repertoire was sequenced with immunoSEQ multiplex PCR; TCRdb's copy has only in-frame clones and lacks some. The repertoire includes 200,000 to 250,000 clones, roughly 91% of them detected once, and 1% sits in the top ten. Sequencing was carried out using PBMCs. The receptors shown here come from a woman between 18 and 29 years old in good health and CMV-seronegative. The CDR3 runs from the conserved cysteine through the conserved F or W. D genes are given only for firm matches. The size of a clone is reported for some rows only, either as once, few or many, or as a class for expanded clones.

v_call	d_call	j_call	clone_size	cdr3_aa	cdr3_nt
TRBV10-3	-	TRBJ2-6	-	CAISVHGSGANVLTF	TGTGCCATCAGTGTGCACGGTTCTGGGGCCAACGTCCTGACTTTC
TRBV30	TRBD1	TRBJ2-2	-	CAWIKWRQGGTGELFF	TGTGCCTGGATTAAATGGAGACAGGGCGGCACCGGGGAGCTGTTTTTT
TRBV29-1	TRBD2	TRBJ2-1	-	CSVHRTSGNEQFF	TGCAGCGTTCATCGGACTAGCGGCAATGAGCAGTTCTTC
TRBV14	-	TRBJ2-5	-	CASSPTSVETQYF	TGTGCCAGCAGCCCCACTAGTGTCGAGACCCAGTACTTC
TRBV7-2	TRBD2	TRBJ2-3	-	CASSRAGTTDTQYF	TGTGCCAGCAGCCGAGCGGGGACCACAGATACGCAGTATTTT
TRBV2	-	TRBJ2-5	-	CASSMSRVQETQYF	TGTGCCAGCTCCATGTCGAGGGTGCAAGAGACCCAGTACTTC
TRBV7-9	TRBD1	TRBJ1-6	-	CASSPGGNRPLHF	TGTGCCAGCAGCCCAGGGGGGAACCGCCCTCTCCACTTT
TRBV4-3	TRBD1	TRBJ2-5	-	CASSPTGRETQYF	TGCGCCAGCAGCCCGACAGGGCGCGAGACCCAGTACTTC
TRBV19	TRBD1	TRBJ2-1	-	CASGTGGYWEQFF	TGTGCCAGTGGGACAGGGGGCTACTGGGAGCAGTTCTTC
TRBV10-2	-	TRBJ2-3	-	CASSESRRFDTDTQYF	TGCGCCAGCAGTGAGTCGCGGCGGTTCGACACAGATACGCAGTATTTT
TRBV7-9	TRBD1	TRBJ1-2	-	CASSPGGDRGRLDGYTF	TGTGCCAGCAGCCCCGGGGGTGACAGGGGGCGTCTGGATGGCTACACCTTC
TRBV18	-	TRBJ1-2	-	CASSQRTGDGYTF	TGTGCCAGCTCACAAAGGACCGGGGATGGCTACACCTTC
TRBV7-9	-	TRBJ2-7	-	CASSLSYEQYF	TGTGCCAGCAGCCTTTCCTACGAGCAGTACTTC
TRBV6-1	-	TRBJ1-2	few	CASSDFGINYGYTF	TGTGCCAGCAGTGATTTTGGCATAAACTATGGCTACACCTTC
TRBV19	-	TRBJ2-4	once	CASSTGFSKIAKNIQYF	TGTGCCAGTAGTACAGGGTTTAGCAAAATAGCCAAAAACATTCAGTACTTC
TRBV11-2	TRBD2	TRBJ2-1	once	CASSSLKRLAVEQFF	TGTGCCAGCAGCTCTCTAAAGAGACTAGCGGTAGAGCAGTTCTTC
TRBV5-4	TRBD1	TRBJ1-3	-	CASSLRTGTGNTIYF	TGTGCCAGCAGCTTGAGGACAGGGACTGGAAACACCATATATTTT
TRBV29-1	-	TRBJ2-1	-	CSVLPSGGHNEQFF	TGCAGCGTACTCCCCTCCGGGGGTCACAATGAGCAGTTCTTC
TRBV2	TRBD1	TRBJ1-5	-	CASRAGTGPRPQPQHF	TGTGCCAGCAGGGCCGGGACAGGCCCAAGGCCGCAGCCCCAGCATTTT
TRBV27	-	TRBJ1-2	-	CASSLGGALSNYGYTF	TGTGCCAGCAGTCTAGGGGGTGCCCTATCTAACTATGGCTACACCTTC
TRBV27	-	TRBJ2-7	-	CASSFGSAGYEQYF	TGTGCCAGCAGTTTTGGTTCGGCGGGATACGAGCAGTACTTC
TRBV6-1	-	TRBJ2-1	-	CASSEGWEADYNEQFF	TGTGCCAGCAGTGAAGGTTGGGAGGCTGACTACAATGAGCAGTTCTTC
TRBV5-4	-	TRBJ2-2	-	CASSPSISGELFF	TGTGCCAGCAGCCCTTCTATTTCCGGGGAGCTGTTTTTT
TRBV15	TRBD2	TRBJ2-1	once	CATSSSTGGRFF	TGTGCCACCAGCAGTAGTACGGGAGGACGGTTCTTC
TRBV5-4	-	TRBJ2-7	-	CASSSGLDYEQYF	TGTGCCAGCAGCTCGGGACTCGATTACGAGCAGTACTTC
TRBV29-1	-	TRBJ2-2	-	CSDRRVSNTGELFF	TGCAGCGACCGCAGGGTCTCGAACACCGGGGAGCTGTTTTTT
TRBV7-8	-	TRBJ1-5	-	CASADFIDRNQPQHF	TGTGCCAGCGCCGACTTCATAGATCGCAATCAGCCCCAGCATTTT
TRBV7-2	-	TRBJ1-5	-	CASSSHRDLPQHF	TGTGCCAGCAGCTCTCACAGGGATTTGCCCCAGCATTTT
TRBV10-2	-	TRBJ2-5	-	CASLGGGQETQYF	TGCGCCAGCTTAGGGGGGGGACAAGAGACCCAGTACTTC
TRBV7-6	TRBD2	TRBJ2-5	-	CASSLGTSLQETQYF	TGTGCCAGCAGCCTCGGGACTAGTTTGCAAGAGACCCAGTACTTC
TRBV10-3	-	TRBJ1-1	-	CAISGFVTGGRTEAFF	TGTGCCATCAGTGGGTTTGTAACAGGAGGGAGGACTGAAGCTTTCTTT